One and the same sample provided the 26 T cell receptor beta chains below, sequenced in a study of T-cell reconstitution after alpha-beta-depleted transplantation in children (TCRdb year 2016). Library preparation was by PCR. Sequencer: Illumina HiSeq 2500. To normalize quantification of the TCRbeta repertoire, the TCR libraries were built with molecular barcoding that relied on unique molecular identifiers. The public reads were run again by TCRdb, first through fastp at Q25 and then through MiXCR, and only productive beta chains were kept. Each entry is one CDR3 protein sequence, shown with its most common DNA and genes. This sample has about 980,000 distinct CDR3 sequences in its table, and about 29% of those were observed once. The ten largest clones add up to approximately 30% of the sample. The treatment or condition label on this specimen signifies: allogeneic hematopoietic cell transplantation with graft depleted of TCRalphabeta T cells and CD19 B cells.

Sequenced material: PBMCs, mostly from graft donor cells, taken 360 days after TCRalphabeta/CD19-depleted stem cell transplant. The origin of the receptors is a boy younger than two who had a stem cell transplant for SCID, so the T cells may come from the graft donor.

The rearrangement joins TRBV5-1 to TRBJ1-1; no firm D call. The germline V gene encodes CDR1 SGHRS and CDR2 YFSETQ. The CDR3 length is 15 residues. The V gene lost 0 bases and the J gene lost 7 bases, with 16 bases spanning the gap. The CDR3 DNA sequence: TGCGCCAGCAGCTTGGGTCCAGCGCCAGAAGTTGAAGCTTTCTTT. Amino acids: CASSLGPAPEVEAFF.

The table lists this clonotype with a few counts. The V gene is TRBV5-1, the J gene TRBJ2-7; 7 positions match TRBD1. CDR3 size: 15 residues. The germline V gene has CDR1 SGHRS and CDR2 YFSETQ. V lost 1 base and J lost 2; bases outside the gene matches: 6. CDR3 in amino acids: CASSLSDRVPYEQYF. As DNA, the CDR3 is TGCGCCAGCAGCTTGAGTGACAGGGTCCCCTACGAGCAGTACTTC.

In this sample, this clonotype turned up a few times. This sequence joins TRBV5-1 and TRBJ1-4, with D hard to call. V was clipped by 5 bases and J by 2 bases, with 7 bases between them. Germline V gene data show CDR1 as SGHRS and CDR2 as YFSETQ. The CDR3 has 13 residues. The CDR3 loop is CASSTLTNEKLFF. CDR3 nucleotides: TGCGCCAGCAGTACACTTACTAATGAAAAACTGTTTTTT.

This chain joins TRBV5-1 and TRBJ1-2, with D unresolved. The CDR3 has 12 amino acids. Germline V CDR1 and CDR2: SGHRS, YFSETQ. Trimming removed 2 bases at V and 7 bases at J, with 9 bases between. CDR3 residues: CASSFGRGGYTF. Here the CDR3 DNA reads TGCGCCAGCAGCTTCGGGAGAGGTGGCTACACCTTC.

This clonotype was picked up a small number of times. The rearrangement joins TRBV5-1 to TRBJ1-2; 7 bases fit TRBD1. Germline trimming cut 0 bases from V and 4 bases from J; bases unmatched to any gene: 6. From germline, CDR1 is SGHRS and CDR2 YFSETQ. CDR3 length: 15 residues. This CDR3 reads CASSLGPGQTYGYTF. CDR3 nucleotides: TGCGCCAGCAGCTTGGGTCCGGGACAGACCTATGGCTACACCTTC.

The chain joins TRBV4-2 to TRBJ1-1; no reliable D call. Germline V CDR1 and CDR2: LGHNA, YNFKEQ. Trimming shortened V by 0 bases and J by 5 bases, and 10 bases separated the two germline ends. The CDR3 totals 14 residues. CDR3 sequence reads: CASSQENRRTEAFF. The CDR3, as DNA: TGTGCCAGCAGCCAAGAGAACAGACGAACTGAAGCTTTCTTT.

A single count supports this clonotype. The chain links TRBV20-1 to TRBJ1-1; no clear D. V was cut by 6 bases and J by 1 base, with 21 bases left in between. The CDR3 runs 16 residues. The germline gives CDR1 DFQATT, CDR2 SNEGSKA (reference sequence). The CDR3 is CSAPTPVQVGNTEAFF. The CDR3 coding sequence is TGCAGTGCCCCGACGCCCGTGCAGGTCGGGAACACTGAAGCTTTCTTT.

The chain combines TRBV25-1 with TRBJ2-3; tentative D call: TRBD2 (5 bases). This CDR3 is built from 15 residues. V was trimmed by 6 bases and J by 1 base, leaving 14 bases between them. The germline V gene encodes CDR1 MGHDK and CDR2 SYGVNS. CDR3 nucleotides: TGTGCCAGCAGCCAAGGGCTAGCCCGCACAGATACGCAGTATTTT. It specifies CASSQGLARTDTQYF.

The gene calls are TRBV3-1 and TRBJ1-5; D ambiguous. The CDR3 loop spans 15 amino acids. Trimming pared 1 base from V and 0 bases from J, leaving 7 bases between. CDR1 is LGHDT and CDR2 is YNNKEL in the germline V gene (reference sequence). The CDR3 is CASSQGYLSNQPQHF. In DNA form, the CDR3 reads TGTGCCAGCAGCCAAGGTTACCTTAGCAATCAGCCCCAGCATTTT.

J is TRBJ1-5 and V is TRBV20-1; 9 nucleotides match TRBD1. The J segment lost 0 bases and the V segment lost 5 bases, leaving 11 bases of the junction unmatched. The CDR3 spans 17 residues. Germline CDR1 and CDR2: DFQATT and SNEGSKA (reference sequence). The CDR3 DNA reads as TGCAGTGCTCCCGGGACAGGGAGTTCCTTTAGCAATCAGCCCCAGCATTTT. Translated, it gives CSAPGTGSSFSNQPQHF.

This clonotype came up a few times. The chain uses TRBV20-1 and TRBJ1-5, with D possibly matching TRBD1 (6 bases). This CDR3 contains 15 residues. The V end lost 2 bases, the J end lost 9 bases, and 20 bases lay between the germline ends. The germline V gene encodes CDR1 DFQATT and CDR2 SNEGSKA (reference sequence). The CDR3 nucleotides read TGCAGTGCTAGACCTCGGCAGGGGCCCGTGGGGCCCCAGCATTTT. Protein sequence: CSARPRQGPVGPQHF.

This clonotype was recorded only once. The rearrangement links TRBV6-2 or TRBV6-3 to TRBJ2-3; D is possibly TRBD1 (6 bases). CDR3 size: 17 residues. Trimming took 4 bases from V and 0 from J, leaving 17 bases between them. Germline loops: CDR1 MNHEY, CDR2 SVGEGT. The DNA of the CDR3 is TGTGCCAGCAGTTTCCTCAGGGGAAGCTCTAGCACAGATACGCAGTATTTT. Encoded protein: CASSFLRGSSSTDTQYF.

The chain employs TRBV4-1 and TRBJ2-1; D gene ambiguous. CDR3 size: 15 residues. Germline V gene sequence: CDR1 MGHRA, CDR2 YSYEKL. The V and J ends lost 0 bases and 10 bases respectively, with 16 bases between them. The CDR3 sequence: CASSQDILRAWEQFF. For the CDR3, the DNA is TGCGCCAGCAGCCAAGATATCTTAAGGGCGTGGGAGCAGTTCTTC.

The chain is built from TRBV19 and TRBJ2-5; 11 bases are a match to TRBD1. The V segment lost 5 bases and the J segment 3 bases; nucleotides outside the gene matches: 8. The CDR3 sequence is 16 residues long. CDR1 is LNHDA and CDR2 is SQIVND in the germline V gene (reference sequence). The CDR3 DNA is TGTGCCAGTAGTCCCGGACAGGGGGCAGGGGAAGAGACCCAGTACTTC. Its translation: CASSPGQGAGEETQYF.

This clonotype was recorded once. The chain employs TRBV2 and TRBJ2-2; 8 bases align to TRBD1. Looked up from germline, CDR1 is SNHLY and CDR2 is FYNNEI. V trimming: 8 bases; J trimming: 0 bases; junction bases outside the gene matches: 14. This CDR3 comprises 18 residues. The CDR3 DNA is TGTGCCAGCGCATTAGGGACAGGTTCCTATGCGAACACCGGGGAGCTGTTTTTT. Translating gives CASALGTGSYANTGELFF.

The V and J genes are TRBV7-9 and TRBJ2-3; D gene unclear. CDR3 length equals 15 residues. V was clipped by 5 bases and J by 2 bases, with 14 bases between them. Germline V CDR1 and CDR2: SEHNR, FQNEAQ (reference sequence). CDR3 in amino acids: CASSPPVVVTDTQYF. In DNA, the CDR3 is TGTGCCAGCAGCCCCCCCGTTGTAGTCACAGATACGCAGTATTTT.

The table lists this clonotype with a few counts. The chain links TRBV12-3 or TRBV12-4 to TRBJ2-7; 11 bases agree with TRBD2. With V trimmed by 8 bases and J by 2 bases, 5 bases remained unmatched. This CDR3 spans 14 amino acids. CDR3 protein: CASGLAGGTYEQYF. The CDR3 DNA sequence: TGTGCCAGCGGCCTAGCGGGGGGAACCTACGAGCAGTACTTC.

CDR3 sequence (DNA): TGTGCCAGCAGGGTCCCGGGACTAGCATCTTACTCCTACAATGAGCAGTTCTTC. Translated, it gives CASRVPGLASYSYNEQFF. The chain joins TRBV12-3 or TRBV12-4 to TRBJ2-1; 9 positions agree with TRBD2. V trimming: 6 bases; J trimming: 0 bases; junction bases outside the gene matches: 12. The CDR3 is 18 residues long.

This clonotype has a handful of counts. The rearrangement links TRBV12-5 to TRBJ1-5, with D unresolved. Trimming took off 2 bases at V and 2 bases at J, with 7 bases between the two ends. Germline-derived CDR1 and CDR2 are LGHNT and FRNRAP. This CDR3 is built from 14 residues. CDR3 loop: CASGLSLGNQPQHF. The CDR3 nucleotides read TGTGCTAGTGGTTTGTCCCTGGGCAATCAGCCCCAGCATTTT. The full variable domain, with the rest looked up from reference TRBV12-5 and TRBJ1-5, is DARVTQTPRHKVTEMGQEVTMRCQPILGHNTVFWYRQTMMQGLELLAYFRNRAPLDDSGMPKDRFSAEMPDATLATLKIQPSEPRDSAVYFCASGLSLGNQPQHFGDGTRLSIL.

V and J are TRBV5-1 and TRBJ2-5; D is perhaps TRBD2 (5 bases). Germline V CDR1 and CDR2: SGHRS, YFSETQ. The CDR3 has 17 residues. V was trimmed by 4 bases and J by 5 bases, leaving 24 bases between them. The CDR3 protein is CASSPPPWSGDRETQYF. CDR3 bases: TGCGCCAGCAGCCCCCCCCCTTGGAGCGGTGACCGGGAGACCCAGTACTTC.

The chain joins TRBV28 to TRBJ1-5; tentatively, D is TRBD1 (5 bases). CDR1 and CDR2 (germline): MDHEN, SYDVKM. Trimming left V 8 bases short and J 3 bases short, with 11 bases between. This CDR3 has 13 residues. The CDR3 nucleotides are TGTGCCAGCGGTACAGGAGCCAATCAGCCCCAGCATTTT. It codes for CASGTGANQPQHF.

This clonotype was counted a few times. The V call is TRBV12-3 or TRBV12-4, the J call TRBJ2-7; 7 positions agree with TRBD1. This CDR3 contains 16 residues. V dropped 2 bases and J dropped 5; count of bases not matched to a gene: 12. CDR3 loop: CASSLSEGGPSDEQYF. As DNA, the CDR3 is TGTGCCAGCAGTTTAAGTGAAGGGGGCCCGAGCGACGAGCAGTACTTC.

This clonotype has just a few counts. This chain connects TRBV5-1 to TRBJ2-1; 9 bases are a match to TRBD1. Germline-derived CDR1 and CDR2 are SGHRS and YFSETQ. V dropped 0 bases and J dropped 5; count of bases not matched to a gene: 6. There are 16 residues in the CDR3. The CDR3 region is CASSLVVGTGNNEQFF. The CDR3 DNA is TGCGCCAGCAGCTTGGTCGTAGGGACAGGGAACAATGAGCAGTTCTTC.

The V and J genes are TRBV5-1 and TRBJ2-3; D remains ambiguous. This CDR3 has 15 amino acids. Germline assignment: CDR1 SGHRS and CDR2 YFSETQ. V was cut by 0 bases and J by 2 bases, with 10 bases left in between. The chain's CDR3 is CASSLEVSITDTQYF. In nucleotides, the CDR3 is TGCGCCAGCAGCTTGGAAGTATCCATCACAGATACGCAGTATTTT.

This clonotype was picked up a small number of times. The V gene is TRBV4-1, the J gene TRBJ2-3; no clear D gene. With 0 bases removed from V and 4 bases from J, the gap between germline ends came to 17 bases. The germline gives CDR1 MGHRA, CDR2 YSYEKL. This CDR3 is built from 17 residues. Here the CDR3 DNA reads TGCGCCAGCAGCCAAGAGTTTGCTCTAGTGTCCCCAGATACGCAGTATTTT. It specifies CASSQEFALVSPDTQYF.

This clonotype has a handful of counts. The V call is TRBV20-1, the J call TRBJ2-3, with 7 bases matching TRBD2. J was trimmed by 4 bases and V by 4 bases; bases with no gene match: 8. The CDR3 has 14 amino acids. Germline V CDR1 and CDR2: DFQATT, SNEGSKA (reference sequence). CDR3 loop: CSANALGRADTQYF. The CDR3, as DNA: TGCAGTGCTAATGCCTTGGGGAGGGCAGATACGCAGTATTTT.